This T cell receptor (beta chain) was captured by sequencing in a study of PD-L1 blockade in urothelial cancer. Overall study: Bladder-origin urothelial cancer in males covered about 90% of the roughly 30 patients. The study, taken as a whole, reports: Stronger expansion of tumor-associated clones in blood at 3 weeks distinguished durable-benefit patients.

In the case of this clone: The antigen is not known.

Here immunoSEQ multiplex PCR was the method, and the copy in TCRdb shows in-frame clones only, minus some. The table has about 45,000 clones, roughly 85% seen once. The time point was: peripheral blood 6 weeks after treatment start. The CDR3 sequence is 16 residues long. J was trimmed by 4 bases and V by 5 bases; bases with no gene match: 11. From germline, CDR1 is SGHVS and CDR2 FQNEAQ. Sample: PBMCs, taken around atezolizumab (anti-PD-L1) treatment. The chain is built from TRBV7-8 and TRBJ2-3; 8 nucleotides match TRBD2. This receptor was identified in a man aged 55-75 years with urothelial cancer. The CDR3 sequence is CASSRAGTRGADTQYF. The DNA for the CDR3 is TGTGCCAGCAGCCGAGCTGGGACTAGAGGGGCAGATACGCAGTATTTT. Full variable domain (rest looked up from reference TRBV7-8 and TRBJ2-3): GAGVSQSPRYKVAKRGQDVALRCDPISGHVSLFWYQQALGQGPEFLTYFQNEAQLDKSGLPSDRFFAERPEGSVSTLKIQRTQQEDSAVYLCASSRAGTRGADTQYFGPGTRLTVL.